The 18 T cell receptor beta chains below all came from one sample that was sequenced in a study of CD8 T cells in Susac syndrome. Random hexamers served to reverse transcribe roughly 0.5 to 1 ug RNA. TCRdb re-derived calls from the immunoSEQ multiplex PCR reads in MiXCR, one entry per CDR3 protein. This sample carries 150,000 or so distinct CDR3 sequences, approximately 95% of them seen once, and the ten largest clones take roughly 0.15%. Sequencing was done on a sample of CD4+ T cells from PBMCs. The source is a human donor with Susac syndrome.

The chain recombines TRBV29-1 with TRBJ2-3; 9 bases map to TRBD2. CDR3 length: 15 residues. The V segment lost 2 bases and the J segment 3 bases; nucleotides outside the gene matches: 6. Per the germline V gene, CDR1 is SQVTM and CDR2 is ANQGSEA. CDR3 sequence reads: CSVESLAGRTDTQYF. CDR3 nucleotide sequence: TGCAGCGTTGAAAGCCTAGCGGGACGGACAGATACGCAGTATTTT.

The CDR3 loop is CASSFPGEQGYTF. In DNA, the CDR3 is TGTGCCAGCAGTTTCCCGGGGGAACAAGGCTACACCTTC. V is TRBV12-3 or TRBV12-4 and J is TRBJ1-2, with TRBD1 as a possible D gene (5 bases). V was clipped by 3 bases and J by 8 bases, with 13 bases between them. This CDR3 comprises 13 residues.

The V and J genes are TRBV7-9 and TRBJ2-5; 8 bases fit TRBD1. Germline loops: CDR1 SEHNR, CDR2 FQNEAQ (reference sequence). The CDR3 covers 14 residues. V shed 10 bases and J 0 bases; nucleotides not matched to a gene: 7. The CDR3 sequence: CATTDRAHQETQYF. CDR3 coding DNA: TGTGCCACCACGGACAGGGCCCACCAAGAGACCCAGTACTTC.

The rearrangement links TRBV30 to TRBJ2-7; D possibly corresponds to TRBD2 (5 bases). The CDR3 spans 12 residues. The V end was cut by 0 bases, the J end by 4 bases, with 7 bases between. Per germline, CDR1 GTSNPN and CDR2 SVGIG (reference sequence). The CDR3 DNA sequence: TGTGCCTGGAGTGTCCGAGGGTACGAGCAGTACTTC. Protein sequence: CAWSVRGYEQYF.

The CDR3 DNA follows: TGTGCCAGCAGCCTGGGACATAGCACAGATACGCAGTATTTT. Encoded protein: CASSLGHSTDTQYF. The rearrangement uses TRBV5-6 and TRBJ2-3; TRBD1 might be the D (6 bases). Trimming took off 4 bases at V and 0 bases at J, with 9 bases between the two ends. CDR3 length: 14 amino acids. Germline CDR1 SGHDT, CDR2 YYEEEE. Supplemented by reference TRBV5-6 and TRBJ2-3, the full variable domain reads DAGVTQSPTHLIKTRGQQVTLRCSPKSGHDTVSWYQQALGQGPQFIFQYYEEEERQRGNFPDRFSGHQFPNYSSELNVNALLLGDSALYLCASSLGHSTDTQYFGPGTRLTVL.

In its sample, this clonotype was seen once. The CDR3 is CASSLGAGGNQETQYF. CDR3 nucleotides: TGTGCCAGCAGCCTAGGCGCAGGGGGAAACCAAGAGACCCAGTACTTC. The chain has TRBV3-1 and TRBJ2-5, with TRBD1 matching over 7 bases. CDR1 and CDR2 (germline): LGHDT, YNNKEL (reference sequence). J gave up 0 bases and V 4 bases, and 8 bases lay outside the gene matches. The CDR3 loop spans 16 amino acids.

The V gene is TRBV29-1, the J gene TRBJ2-7; tentatively, D is TRBD1 or TRBD2 (5 bases each). The CDR3 consists of 13 residues. The ends were cut back, 0 bases at V and 3 bases at J, with 9 bases in the middle. CDR1 and CDR2 (germline): SQVTM, ANQGSEA. DNA for the CDR3: TGCAGCGTTGAAGATGGGGGATACTACGAGCAGTACTTC. Its translation is CSVEDGGYYEQYF.

V and J are TRBV4-3 and TRBJ1-1, with D uncertain. Germline CDR1 LGHNA, CDR2 YSLEER. Trimming took off 0 bases at V and 7 bases at J, with 9 bases between the two ends. The CDR3 is 13 residues long. This chain's CDR3 is CASSQDRELEAFF. CDR3 coding DNA: TGCGCCAGCAGCCAAGATCGCGAGCTTGAAGCTTTCTTT.

This sequence joins TRBV20-1 and TRBJ2-4; no clear D. V dropped 6 bases and J dropped 11 bases, with 17 bases sitting between them. The CDR3 is made up of 12 amino acids. CDR1 is DFQATT and CDR2 is SNEGSKA in the germline V gene (reference sequence). CDR3 region: CSADDRSRVQYF. Here the CDR3 DNA reads TGCAGTGCAGACGACCGCTCTAGGGTTCAGTACTTC.

V usage is TRBV19 and J usage is TRBJ2-7; no clear D gene. Germline V gene data show CDR1 as LNHDA and CDR2 as SQIVND (reference sequence). Trimming left V 0 bases short and J 0 bases short, with 9 bases between. CDR3 size: 15 residues. Written as DNA, the CDR3 is TGTGCCAGTAGTATAGATCTCCAACGCTCCTACGAGCAGTACTTC. This sequence encodes CASSIDLQRSYEQYF.

The chain couples TRBV10-3 to TRBJ2-3, with a tentative D call TRBD1 (5 bases). This CDR3 has 13 amino acids. CDR1 is ENHRY and CDR2 is SYGVKD in the germline V gene. V was shortened by 10 bases and J by 0 bases, with 11 bases between the two germline ends. As DNA, the CDR3 is TGTGCCACGACTTCAGGGAGCACAGATACGCAGTATTTT. Protein: CATTSGSTDTQYF.

This sequence joins TRBV29-1 and TRBJ2-1, with TRBD2 matching over 12 bases. The germline V gene has CDR1 SQVTM and CDR2 ANQGSEA. This CDR3 spans 14 amino acids. Losses at the gene ends were 4 bases for V and 15 bases for J; bases not matched to a gene: 13. In DNA, the CDR3 is TGCAGCGTTGCCCCGGCTAGCGGGGGGGCCACGCCGTTCTTC. As protein: CSVAPASGGATPFF.

V is TRBV18 and J is TRBJ2-5; tentatively, D is TRBD1 or TRBD2 (5 bases each). Deletions cut 1 base from V and 1 base from J, with 10 bases between. CDR1 is KGHSH, CDR2 LQKENI, per germline. The CDR3 length is 15 residues. The CDR3 DNA reads as TGTGCCAGCTCACCACAGGACGGGACCCAAGAGACCCAGTACTTC. It codes for CASSPQDGTQETQYF.

CDR3 loop: CASSLAVNTGELFF. In DNA, the CDR3 is TGTGCCAGCAGTTTAGCGGTGAACACCGGGGAGCTGTTTTTT. V and J are TRBV12-3 or TRBV12-4 and TRBJ2-2; D is undetermined. The CDR3 is 14 amino acids. V dropped 0 bases and J dropped 1 base, with 3 bases sitting between them.

The CDR3 DNA is TGTGCCTGGAGTAGACAGGGGGGCTCTGGGGCCAACGTCCTGACTTTC. As protein: CAWSRQGGSGANVLTF. The V and J genes are TRBV30 and TRBJ2-6, with TRBD1 matching 9 bases. V lost 2 bases, J lost 0 bases, and 2 bases stayed unmatched. CDR1 GTSNPN and CDR2 SVGIG come from the germline V gene (reference sequence). CDR3 length: 16 residues.

V gene TRBV7-2 combines with J gene TRBJ2-5, with 7 bases that match TRBD2. CDR1 SGHTA and CDR2 FQGNSA come from the germline V gene. CDR3 length: 15 residues. V trimming: 4 bases; J trimming: 5 bases; junction bases outside the gene matches: 10. The CDR3 DNA sequence: TGTGCCAGCAGCTCCGCCCGCGGGAGTGGGGAGACCCAGTACTTC. As protein: CASSSARGSGETQYF.

The chain links TRBV19 to TRBJ2-3, with 8 bases identical to TRBD1. V was pared by 6 bases and J by 2 bases, with 7 bases of the junction left unmatched. This CDR3 is 15 amino acids long. CDR1 is LNHDA and CDR2 is SQIVND in the germline V gene (reference sequence). The CDR3 region has the DNA TGTGCCAGTAGGAGGACAGGGTGGGACACAGATACGCAGTATTTT. It specifies CASRRTGWDTDTQYF.

This chain joins TRBV9 and TRBJ2-3; D gene uncertain. The CDR3 has 14 residues. The germline CDR1 and CDR2 sequences are SGDLS and YYNGEE. V was shortened by 0 bases and J by 2 bases, with 7 bases between the two germline ends. As DNA, the CDR3 is TGTGCCAGCAGCGTAGCGGCCCTCACAGATACGCAGTATTTT. As protein: CASSVAALTDTQYF. Together with reference TRBV9 and TRBJ2-3, the CDR3 gives the full variable domain: DSGVTQTPKHLITATGQRVTLRCSPRSGDLSVYWYQQSLDQGLQFLIQYYNGEERAKGNILERFSAQQFPDLHSELNLSSLELGDSALYFCASSVAALTDTQYFGPGTRLTVL.